This T cell receptor (beta chain) was recovered during a study of T-cell reconstitution after alpha-beta-depleted transplantation in children. Unique molecular identifiers featured in how the TCRbeta library was prepared. TCRdb fed the PCR reads into MiXCR, producing one record per CDR3 protein. The sample shows about 240,000 distinct CDR3 sequences, about 11% of them seen only once. In germline, CDR1 is MGHDK, CDR2 SYGVNS. The CDR3 length is 23 residues. The V gene end was trimmed by 5 bases and the J gene end by 1 base; junction bases not matched to a gene: 28. The receptor was derived from a human donor who donated a stem cell graft to a child with acute lymphoblastic leukemia. The material was PBMCs from the stem cell graft donor, obtained from the stem cell graft. The genes are TRBV25-1 and TRBJ2-5, with 10 bases that match TRBD1. CDR3 loop: CASSSTHNSAMDRGTRFQETQYF. Here the CDR3 DNA reads TGTGCCAGCAGTTCGACACATAATTCCGCGATGGACAGGGGGACCCGATTCCAAGAGACCCAGTACTTC. Variable domain in full (rest from reference TRBV25-1 and TRBJ2-5): EADIYQTPRYLVIGTGKKITLECSQTMGHDKMYWYQQDPGMELHLIHYSYGVNSTEKGDLSSESTVSRIRTEHFPLTLESARPSHTSQYLCASSSTHNSAMDRGTRFQETQYFGPGTRLLVL.